This T cell receptor (beta chain) appears in the sequencing data of a study of shared clonotypes between healthy human individuals. Regarding the study as a whole: Memory subsets had estimated richness that was generally smaller than that of naive subsets.

Germline V CDR1 and CDR2: MDHEN, SYDVKM. V was pared by 5 bases and J by 3 bases, with 12 bases of the junction left unmatched. CDR3 length: 17 residues. Notes on this clone: Antigen specificity is unknown.

Repertoires were generated with immunoSEQ multiplex PCR, while TCRdb's copy carries only in-frame clones and drops some. The sample holds approximately 640,000 clones, about 90% seen once. This sequence originates from a man aged 18-30 years in good health. Some clones in this sample may be carry-over from other donors' samples. The V call is TRBV28, the J call TRBJ1-3; 8 nucleotides line up with TRBD1. Sequenced input: memory CD8+ T cells from PBMCs. This sample's subset: CD45RO+ cells pooled with CCR7-negative TemRA cells. The DNA of the CDR3 is TGTGCCAGCAGTAACCGGGACAGGTTCTCCTTTGGAAACACCATATATTTT. Translation: CASSNRDRFSFGNTIYF. The complete variable domain, with remaining parts taken from reference TRBV28 and TRBJ1-3, reads DVKVTQSSRYLVKRTGEKVFLECVQDMDHENMFWYRQDPGLGLRLIYFSYDVKMKEKGDIPEGYSVSREKKERFSLILESASTNQTSMYLCASSNRDRFSFGNTIYFGEGSWLTVV.